The clone carrying this T cell receptor (beta chain) was counted a few times. Its antigen is as yet unknown. The data stem from a study of T cell repertoires in aging, cancer and after chemotherapy. As for the study in general: Clear clonal overlap appeared across healthy donor samples taken over several months to years.

TCR beta rearrangements were amplified from peripheral blood genomic DNA. TRB rearrangements spanning V, D and J were amplified using mixed TRB-A/B primers. TCRdb reprocessed the multiplex PCR reads with MiXCR, giving one entry per CDR3 protein. Seen here are around 9,700 distinct CDR3 sequences, 33% observed once, and the top ten hold 2.5% to 3%. Whole-study findings and limits: Healthy donors lost TCR diversity with age mainly through richness, cancer patients through richness and evenness. Age-matched healthy donors had significantly more diverse, less clonal blood TCR repertoires than untreated cancer patients.

Deletions cut 7 bases from V and 4 bases from J, with 16 bases between. The CDR3 contains 14 residues. Germline V gene data show CDR1 as MNHEY and CDR2 as SVGAGI. Input material: blood. This receptor was identified in a human donor in good health. V usage is TRBV6-5 and J usage is TRBJ2-5, with a possible D match to TRBD1 (6 bases). The CDR3 sequence is CASKGGQRGETQYF. CDR3 in DNA: TGTGCCAGCAAAGGGGGACAAAGAGGAGAGACCCAGTACTTC.